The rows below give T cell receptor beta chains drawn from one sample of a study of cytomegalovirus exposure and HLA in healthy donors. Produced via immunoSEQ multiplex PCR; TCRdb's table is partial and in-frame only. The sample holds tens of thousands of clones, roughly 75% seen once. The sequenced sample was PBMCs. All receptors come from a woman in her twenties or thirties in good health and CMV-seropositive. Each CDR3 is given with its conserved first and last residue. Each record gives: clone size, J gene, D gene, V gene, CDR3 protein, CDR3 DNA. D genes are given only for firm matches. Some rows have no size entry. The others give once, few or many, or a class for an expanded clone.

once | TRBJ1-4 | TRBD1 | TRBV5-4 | CASSLAGTGGNEKLFF | TGTGCCAGCAGCTTGGCCGGAACAGGGGGGAATGAAAAACTGTTTTTT
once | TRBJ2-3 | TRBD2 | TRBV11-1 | CASSQWPSGEADTQYF | TGTGCCAGCAGCCAATGGCCTAGCGGGGAGGCAGATACGCAGTATTTT
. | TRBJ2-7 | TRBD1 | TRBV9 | CASSRDSGYEQYF | TGTGCCAGCAGCCGGGACAGCGGTTACGAGCAGTACTTC
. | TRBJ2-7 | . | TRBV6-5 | CASIRTVGSYEQYF | TGTGCCAGCATCAGGACAGTCGGCTCCTACGAGCAGTACTTC
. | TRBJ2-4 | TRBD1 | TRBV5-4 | CASSSRAGGAPWNIQYF | TGTGCCAGCAGTTCGAGGGCAGGGGGCGCCCCATGGAACATTCAGTACTTC
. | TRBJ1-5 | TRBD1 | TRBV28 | CASSPGQGGPQHF | TGTGCCAGCAGTCCGGGACAGGGAGGGCCCCAGCATTTT
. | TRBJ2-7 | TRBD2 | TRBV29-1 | CSVEGRGGREQYF | TGCAGCGTTGAGGGACGCGGGGGGCGTGAGCAGTACTTC
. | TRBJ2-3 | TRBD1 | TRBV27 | CASSFRLTGVTDTQYF | TGTGCCAGCAGTTTTCGATTGACAGGGGTCACAGATACGCAGTATTTT
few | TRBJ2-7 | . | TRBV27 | CASSLDGSTDYEQYF | TGTGCCAGCAGTTTAGACGGGAGTACTGACTACGAGCAGTACTTC
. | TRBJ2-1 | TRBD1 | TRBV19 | CASSSDRGSSYNEQFF | TGTGCCAGTAGTTCCGACAGGGGAAGCTCCTACAATGAGCAGTTCTTC
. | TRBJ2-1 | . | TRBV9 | CASSPTAVSDNEQFF | TGTGCCAGCAGCCCGACGGCGGTGTCCGACAATGAGCAGTTCTTC
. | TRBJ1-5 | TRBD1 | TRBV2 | CASRERQGGNQPQHF | TGTGCCAGCAGGGAAAGACAGGGAGGCAATCAGCCCCAGCATTTT
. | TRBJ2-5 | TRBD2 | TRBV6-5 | CASSSGRASGETQYF | TGTGCCAGCAGTTCGGGGAGGGCTTCGGGCGAGACCCAGTACTTC